These 3 T cell receptor beta chains share one sample of origin, sequenced in a study of T-cell memory formation after mild COVID-19 (dated by TCRdb to the early 2020s). The method behind the library was 5' RACE. The data were produced on an Illumina NovaSeq 6000. In-frame beta chains were kept once TCRdb had trimmed the public reads at Q25 with fastp and called clones with MiXCR. Under each unique CDR3 protein, matching rows form one entry showing the most common genes and DNA. The sample yields around 110,000 distinct CDR3 sequences; about 15% were counted once. The ten largest make up 28% of the sample. Sequencing was done on a sample of PBMCs or a T cell subset sorted from them (not recorded which). The receptors were sampled from an adult woman who had mild COVID-19 (a few samples of this study predate the infection). The sample titles of this study are shuffled in the database, so cell type and time point are left out; the donor was told from shared clones.

The rearrangement links TRBV6-2 or TRBV6-3 to TRBJ2-7; 10 nucleotides line up with TRBD2. Germline-derived CDR1 and CDR2 are MNHEY and SVGEGT. This CDR3 is built from 15 residues. V shed 3 bases and J 5 bases; nucleotides not matched to a gene: 7. The CDR3 reads CASSYMGLASDEQYF. CDR3 sequence (DNA): TGTGCCAGCAGTTATATGGGACTAGCGAGCGACGAGCAGTACTTC.

This clonotype turned up a few times. The CDR3 is CASSTRDSFNEQFF. The CDR3 DNA sequence: TGTGCCAGCAGCACCCGGGACAGCTTTAATGAGCAGTTCTTC. V and J are TRBV7-9 and TRBJ2-1, with TRBD1 matching 7 bases. The V and J ends lost 5 bases and 7 bases, in that order; junction bases with no gene match: 8. Looked up from germline, CDR1 is SEHNR and CDR2 is FQNEAQ (reference sequence). The CDR3 loop spans 14 amino acids.

The chain uses TRBV27 and TRBJ1-5, with D perhaps TRBD1 (6 bases). The length of the CDR3 is 18 residues. The V gene's germline CDR1 is MNHEY and CDR2 SMNVEV (reference sequence). Trimming pared 1 base from V and 0 bases from J, leaving 16 bases between. CDR3 region: CASSLWVGGLHSNQPQHF. The CDR3 nucleotides are TGTGCCAGCAGTTTATGGGTCGGGGGGCTTCATAGCAATCAGCCCCAGCATTTT.